This is a list of T cell receptor beta chains from one sample in a study of CD8 T cells in Susac syndrome. MiXCR, applied by TCRdb to the immunoSEQ multiplex PCR reads, yields one record per CDR3 protein. There are 150,000 to 160,000 distinct CDR3 sequences in the sample; 95% to 96% occur only once, and over 0.12% lies in the top ten. The sequencing sample was made of CD8+ T cells from PBMCs. These receptor sequences come from a human donor with multiple sclerosis. Both conserved end residues are part of each CDR3. The order of the fields is D gene, J gene, V gene, CDR3 DNA, CDR3 protein. The D gene is left open where the match is weak.

D gene: -; J gene: TRBJ2-5; V gene: TRBV4-1; CDR3 DNA: TGCGCCAGCAGCCACCCCATGTCAGGTCAAGAGACCCAGTACTTC; CDR3 protein: CASSHPMSGQETQYF
D gene: -; J gene: TRBJ1-3; V gene: TRBV20-1; CDR3 DNA: TGCAGTGCTAGCCCAGGGGTGGGAAACACCATATATTTT; CDR3 protein: CSASPGVGNTIYF
D gene: TRBD2; J gene: TRBJ2-1; V gene: TRBV9; CDR3 DNA: TGTGCCAGCAGCGTAGGCGGGGGGCTGAATGAGCAGTTCTTC; CDR3 protein: CASSVGGGLNEQFF
D gene: TRBD2; J gene: TRBJ2-3; V gene: TRBV23-1; CDR3 DNA: TGCGCCAGCAGTCAAAGGACTAGCGGGCCTACGCAGTATTTT; CDR3 protein: CASSQRTSGPTQYF
D gene: -; J gene: TRBJ2-7; V gene: TRBV7-8; CDR3 DNA: TGTGCCAGCAGCCCTGCCGGGACCGCCGAGCAGTACTTC; CDR3 protein: CASSPAGTAEQYF
D gene: -; J gene: TRBJ2-7; V gene: TRBV6-6; CDR3 DNA: TGTGCCAGCACTAGACGTGGGAGTAGCTACGAGCAGTACTTC; CDR3 protein: CASTRRGSSYEQYF
D gene: -; J gene: TRBJ2-3; V gene: TRBV7-6; CDR3 DNA: TGTGCCAGCAGCTCTTACACAGATACGCAGTATTTT; CDR3 protein: CASSSYTDTQYF
D gene: -; J gene: TRBJ2-3; V gene: TRBV3-1; CDR3 DNA: TGTGCCAGCAGCCAAGTCGTGATGAGCACAGATACGCAGTATTTT; CDR3 protein: CASSQVVMSTDTQYF
D gene: -; J gene: TRBJ1-1; V gene: TRBV29-1; CDR3 DNA: TGCAGCGTTGCGGTATTCACTGAAGCTTTCTTT; CDR3 protein: CSVAVFTEAFF
D gene: -; J gene: TRBJ2-5; V gene: TRBV2; CDR3 DNA: TGTGCCAGCAGTGCCCTCCTGGAAGCGGAGACCCAGTACTTC; CDR3 protein: CASSALLEAETQYF